The sequence of this TCR beta chain was determined in a study of blood T cell repertoires in COVID-19. Study-level information: Two negative PCRs, clearance, or symptom resolution were required of recovered Cohort 3 donors. From the United States, Italy and Spain came samples of acute and convalescent COVID-19.

In the authors' workflow: From reference gene primer amplification, estimates of nucleated cell counts were derived. The repertoire was sequenced with immunoSEQ multiplex PCR; TCRdb's copy has only in-frame clones and lacks some. D and trimming come from the DNA, and the V and J calls and clone size come from that table. The sample lists more than 200,000 clones, about nine tenths seen once, with 5.5% to 8.5% in the top ten. CDR3 length: 16 amino acids. Looked up from germline, CDR1 is SGHTA and CDR2 is FQGNSA. Cohort placement rested on clinical history that participants reported themselves. The TCR was taken from a man younger than 40 in a cohort exposed to, infected with or recovered from COVID-19 (not recorded which). Sequencing used PBMCs or T cells enriched from blood (not recorded which). This chain uses TRBV7-2 with TRBJ1-5, with D possibly matching TRBD1 (5 bases). The assigned J gene may be wrong: the sequence end matches TRBJ2-3 better. CDR3 in amino acids: CASSSQGSLSNQPQYF. The CDR3 coding sequence is TGTGCCAGCAGCTCGCAGGGCTCCCTTAGCAATCAGCCCCAGTATTTT.